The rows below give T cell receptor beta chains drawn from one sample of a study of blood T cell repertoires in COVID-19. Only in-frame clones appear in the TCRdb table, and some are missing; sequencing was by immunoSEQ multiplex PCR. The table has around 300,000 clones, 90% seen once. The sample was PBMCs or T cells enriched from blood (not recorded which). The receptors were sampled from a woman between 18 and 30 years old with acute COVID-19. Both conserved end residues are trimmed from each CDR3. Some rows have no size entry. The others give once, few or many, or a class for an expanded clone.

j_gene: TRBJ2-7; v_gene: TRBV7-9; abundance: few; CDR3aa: ASSPGQPPWEQY
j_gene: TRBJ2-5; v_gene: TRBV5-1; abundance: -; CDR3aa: ATRHGLAGGPLGGETQY
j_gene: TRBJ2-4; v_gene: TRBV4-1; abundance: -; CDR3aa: ASSPQGLAKNIQY
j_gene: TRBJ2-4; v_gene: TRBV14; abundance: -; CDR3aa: ASSPGSLQNIQY
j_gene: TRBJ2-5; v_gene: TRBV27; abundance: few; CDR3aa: ASTPYGGRETQY
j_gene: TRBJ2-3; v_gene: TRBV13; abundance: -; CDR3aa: ASSGQSTDTQY
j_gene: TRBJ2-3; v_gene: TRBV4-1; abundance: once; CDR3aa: ASSQGVSGTFTDTQY
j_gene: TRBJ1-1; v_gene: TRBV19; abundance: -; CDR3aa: ASSYPGRSTEAF
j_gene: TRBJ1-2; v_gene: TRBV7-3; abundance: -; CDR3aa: ASSPGDSRKRRGYT
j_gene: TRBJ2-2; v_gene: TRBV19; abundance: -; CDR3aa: ASSIYEGGGTGELF
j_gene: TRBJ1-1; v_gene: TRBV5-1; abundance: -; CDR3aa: ASRQQGGNTEAF
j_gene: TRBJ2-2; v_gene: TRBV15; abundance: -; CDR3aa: ATSRLGADGELF
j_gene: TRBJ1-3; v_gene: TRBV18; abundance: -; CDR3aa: ASSPPPGAGKVAGNTIY
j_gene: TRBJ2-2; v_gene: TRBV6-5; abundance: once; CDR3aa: ASSYSFQREIRELF
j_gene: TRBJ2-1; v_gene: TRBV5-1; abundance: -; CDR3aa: ASRLSSYNEQF
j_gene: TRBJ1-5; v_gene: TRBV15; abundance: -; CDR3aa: ATSRPNGRGDQPQH
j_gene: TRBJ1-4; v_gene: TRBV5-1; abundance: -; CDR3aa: ASSLGFEGATNEKLF
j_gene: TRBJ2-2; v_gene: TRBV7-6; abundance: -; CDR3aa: ASSSSLAGVAGELF
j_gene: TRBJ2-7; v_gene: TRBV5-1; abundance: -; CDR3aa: ASAPGQTSQEQY
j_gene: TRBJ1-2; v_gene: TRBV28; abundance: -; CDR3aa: ASSFADYGYT
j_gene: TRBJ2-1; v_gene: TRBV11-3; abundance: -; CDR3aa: ASSIRGSSYNEQF
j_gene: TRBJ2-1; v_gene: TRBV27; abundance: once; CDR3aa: ASSLREGLHNEQF
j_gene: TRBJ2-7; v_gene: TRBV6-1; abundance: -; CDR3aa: ASSETSGTRPY
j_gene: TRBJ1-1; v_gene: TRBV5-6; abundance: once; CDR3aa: ASSLRGGTGLTEAF
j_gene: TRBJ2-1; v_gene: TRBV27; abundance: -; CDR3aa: ASRGLAGGNEQF
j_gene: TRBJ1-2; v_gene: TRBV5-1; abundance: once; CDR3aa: ASSPTGGTDGYT
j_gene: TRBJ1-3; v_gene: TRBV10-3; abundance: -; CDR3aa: AISSDGNTIY
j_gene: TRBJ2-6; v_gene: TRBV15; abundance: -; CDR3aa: ATSRDRVPGANVLT
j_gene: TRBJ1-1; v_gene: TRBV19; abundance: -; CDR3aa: ASRGDRMNTEAF
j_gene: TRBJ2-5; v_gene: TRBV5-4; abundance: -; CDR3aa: ASSPQLAGNEETQY
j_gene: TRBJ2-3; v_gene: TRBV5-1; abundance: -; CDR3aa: ASSLEASGYVTDTQY
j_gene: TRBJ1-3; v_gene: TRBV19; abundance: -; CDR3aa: ASTPRQGWAIY
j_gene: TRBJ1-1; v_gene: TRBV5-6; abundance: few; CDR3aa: ASSFALGTEAF
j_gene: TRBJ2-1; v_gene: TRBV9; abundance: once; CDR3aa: ASSVGLDRAYNEQF
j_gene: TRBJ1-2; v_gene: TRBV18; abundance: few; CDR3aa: ASSRTDRGLDGYT
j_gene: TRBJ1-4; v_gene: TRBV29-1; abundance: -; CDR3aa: SAGSGGKLF
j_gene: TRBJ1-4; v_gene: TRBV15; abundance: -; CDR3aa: ATSRDRANNEKLF
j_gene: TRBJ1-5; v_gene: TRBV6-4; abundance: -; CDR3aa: ASSDSIRMPGSNQPQH
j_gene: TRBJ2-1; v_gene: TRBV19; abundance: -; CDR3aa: ASSIRPLAGGRGEQF
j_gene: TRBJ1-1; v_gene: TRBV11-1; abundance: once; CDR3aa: ASSRTGANTEAF
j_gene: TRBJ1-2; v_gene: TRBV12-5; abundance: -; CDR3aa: ASGLPQGRHGYT
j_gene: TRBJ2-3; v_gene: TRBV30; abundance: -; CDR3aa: AWNLHGTSAADTQY
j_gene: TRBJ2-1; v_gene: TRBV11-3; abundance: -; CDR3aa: ASSAPRYNGRPANEQF
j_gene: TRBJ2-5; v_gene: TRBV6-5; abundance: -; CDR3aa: ASSYPRTGAQETQY
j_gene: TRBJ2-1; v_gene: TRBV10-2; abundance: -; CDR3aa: ASRVAGVSYNEQF
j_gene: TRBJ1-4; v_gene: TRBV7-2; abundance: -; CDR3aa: ASSLAGGLGEKLF
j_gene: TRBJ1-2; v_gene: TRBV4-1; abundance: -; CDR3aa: ASSQPLSGLERGYT
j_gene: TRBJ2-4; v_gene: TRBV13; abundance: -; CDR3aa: ASSLGRGRGTIQY
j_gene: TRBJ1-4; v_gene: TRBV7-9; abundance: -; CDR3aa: ASSLDAGPLDEKLF
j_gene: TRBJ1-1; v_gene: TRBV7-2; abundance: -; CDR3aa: ASSAFIAQGTEAF
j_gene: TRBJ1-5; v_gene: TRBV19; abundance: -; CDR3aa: ASSGAANQPQH
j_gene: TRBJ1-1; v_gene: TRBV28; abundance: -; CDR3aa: ASCPPGTGGAAF
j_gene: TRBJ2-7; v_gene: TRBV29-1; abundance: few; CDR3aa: SVEVADYEQY
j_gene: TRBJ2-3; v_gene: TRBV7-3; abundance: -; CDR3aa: ASSLTSGETDTQY